A selection of T cell receptor beta chains follows, all from one sample in a study of cytomegalovirus exposure and HLA in healthy donors. This table comes from immunoSEQ multiplex PCR, and its TCRdb copy is limited to in-frame clones, with some not included. This sample has about 180,000 clones, with approximately 88% found just once. Sample: PBMCs. Receptors were obtained from a boy between 2 and 10 years old in good health and CMV-seronegative. Each CDR3 is given with its conserved first and last residue. Each record gives: J gene, D gene, V gene, CDR3 protein. A D gene is named only where the DNA matches it firmly.

J gene: TRBJ2-7; D gene: .; V gene: TRBV4-1; CDR3 protein: CASSRQPRGRLYEQYF
J gene: TRBJ2-3; D gene: TRBD1; V gene: TRBV5-8; CDR3 protein: CASREPGQTTDTQYF
J gene: TRBJ2-1; D gene: TRBD2; V gene: TRBV4-2; CDR3 protein: CASSPGLAGEEQFF
J gene: TRBJ2-1; D gene: .; V gene: TRBV27; CDR3 protein: CASSLQRPSSYNEQFF
J gene: TRBJ2-7; D gene: TRBD1; V gene: TRBV28; CDR3 protein: CALTGSPTYEQYF
J gene: TRBJ1-5; D gene: .; V gene: TRBV30; CDR3 protein: CAWSQAVQPQHF
J gene: TRBJ2-7; D gene: .; V gene: TRBV18; CDR3 protein: CASSPPGRGSYEQYF
J gene: TRBJ1-5; D gene: TRBD1; V gene: TRBV19; CDR3 protein: CASSPGYRGYNQPQHF
J gene: TRBJ2-5; D gene: .; V gene: TRBV9; CDR3 protein: CASSVGRLGGRGETQYF
J gene: TRBJ2-7; D gene: TRBD2; V gene: TRBV7-8; CDR3 protein: CASSPRAGGPEQYF
J gene: TRBJ2-3; D gene: TRBD2; V gene: TRBV7-6; CDR3 protein: CASSLGTSGRSTDTQYF
J gene: TRBJ2-1; D gene: TRBD1; V gene: TRBV6-1; CDR3 protein: CASKGQGSHEQFF
J gene: TRBJ2-2; D gene: TRBD1; V gene: TRBV9; CDR3 protein: CASSVRGIGAGELFF
J gene: TRBJ2-7; D gene: TRBD1; V gene: TRBV28; CDR3 protein: CASSLMGRGNEQYF
J gene: TRBJ2-5; D gene: TRBD2; V gene: TRBV10-2; CDR3 protein: CASSPDTSSGEETQYF
J gene: TRBJ2-2; D gene: .; V gene: TRBV5-1; CDR3 protein: CASSLNPGEGLGELFF